This T cell receptor beta chain was identified during a study of blood T cell repertoires in COVID-19. Study-wide context: COVID-19 samples from acute and convalescent phases originated in the United States, Italy and Spain. T cells, B-cell-depleted T cells, or PBMCs supplied cDNA or gDNA.

This clone came up many times. Profiled with immunoSEQ multiplex PCR; TCRdb holds only in-frame clones, not every one. The sample yields some 190,000 clones, over 75% seen once. Patients at the Seattle site were enrolled during active infection and followed longitudinally. Germline CDR1 is ENHRY and CDR2 is SYGVKD. The CDR3 has 15 residues. Trimming cost V 3 bases and J 3 bases; bases outside gene matches: 0. The TCR sequence derives from a person between 70 and 80 years old with COVID-19, enrolled during active disease. The rearrangement joins TRBV10-3 to TRBJ2-2; TRBD2 aligns across 11 bases. Source material: peripheral blood. For the CDR3, the DNA is TGTGCCATCAGTGAACTAGCGGGGGACACCGGGGAGCTGTTTTTT. Amino acid sequence: CAISELAGDTGELFF.